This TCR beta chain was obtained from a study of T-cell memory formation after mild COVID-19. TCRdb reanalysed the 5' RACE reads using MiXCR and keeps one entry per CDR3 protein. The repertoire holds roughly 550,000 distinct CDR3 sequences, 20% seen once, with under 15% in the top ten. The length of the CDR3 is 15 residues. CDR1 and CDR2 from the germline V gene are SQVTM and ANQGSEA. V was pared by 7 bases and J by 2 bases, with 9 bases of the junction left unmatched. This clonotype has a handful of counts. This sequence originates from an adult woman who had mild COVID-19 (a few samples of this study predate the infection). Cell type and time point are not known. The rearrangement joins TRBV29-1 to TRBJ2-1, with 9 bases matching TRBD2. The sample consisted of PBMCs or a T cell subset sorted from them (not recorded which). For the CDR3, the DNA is TGCAGCGGAACCCCACGCGGGAGGGCCTACAATGAGCAGTTCTTC. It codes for CSGTPRGRAYNEQFF.